This T cell receptor beta chain comes out of a study of CD8+ T cells in alopecia areata (dated by TCRdb to 2016 to 2018). Some background on the complete study: To study T cell clonal expansion in alopecia areata, the researchers applied high-throughput TCRbeta sequencing to both the C3H/HeJ mouse model and human patients. In humans, TCRbeta sequencing was performed on scalp tissue and on sorted CD4+ and CD8+ peripheral blood T cells from healthy controls and from patients with patchy or totalis/universalis alopecia areata. Scalp clonality was compared among normal scalp (n=4), patchy alopecia areata scalp (n=8), and alopecia totalis/universalis scalp (n=8). RNA was obtained with the PAXgene miRNA kit for fixed scalp, the miRNeasy kit for PBMCs, and the RNeasy kit for mouse skin. TCRbeta CDR3 regions were amplified by immunoSEQ multiplex PCR with 35 Vbeta forward and 13 Jbeta reverse primers.

Broad study findings and their caveats: Lesional scalp, especially in alopecia totalis/universalis, showed higher clonality and more expanded CD8+ clones than normal scalp, suggesting antigenic drive. Unlike mouse skin, where gammadelta T cells dominate, normal human skin contains resident alphabeta T cells that get sequenced too, which complicates analysis of the scalp TCR repertoire. TCR sequences shared between patients were less clear than in mice, possibly partly because of HLA diversity in the patient population.

As to this clone: It has no known antigen specificity. One base away there is no much larger clone; base qualities are not given.

Peripheral blood and lesional scalp punch biopsies were obtained from patients with alopecia areata. PBMCs were isolated by density centrifugation and stained for CD3, CD4 and CD8, after which CD4+ and CD8+ T cells were sorted on a FACSAria. The untreated alopecia areata patients were recruited through a multicenter biomarker study. In four or five patients from the biomarker study, the blood CD8+ T cells went through an additional sort into NKG2D-low and NKG2D-high fractions. Library preparation used the immunoSEQ multiplex PCR assay. To provide template for TCR sequencing, every sample had RNA extracted and reverse transcribed into cDNA. First-strand cDNA was synthesized with SuperScript III using a 2:1 mix of oligo-dT and random hexamers. A synthetic immune receptor repertoire was used to gauge amplification bias, and whatever bias remained was removed computationally. In the source study's methods: Raw reads were preprocessed to remove errors, and CDR3 was defined by IMGT conventions from the conserved cysteine to phenylalanine. Clonality was computed as 1 minus the Shannon entropy, with the entropy normalized by log2 of the number of productive unique TCRs. Scalp TCRbeta sequences were cross-referenced with sorted blood CD4 and CD8 repertoires so that the CD4 or CD8 identity of scalp clones could be inferred. TCRdb's version of the immuneACCESS table is confined to in-frame rearrangements and falls short of the full clone set. An unresolved V gene accounts for under half of the shortfall where checked; the remainder is of unknown origin. From that table come the V and J calls and clone size; the DNA was used to work out D and trimming. In this sample the table shows 95,000 to 150,000 clones, approximately 47% of which occur a single time. 8% to 11% of the sample is taken by the ten largest.

Sequencing used NKG2D-low CD8+ T cells sorted from blood. Per the publication, the cell subset or site label means: sorted CD8+ NKG2D-low blood T cells. The receptor comes from a human donor with alopecia areata.

The CDR3 has the sequence CATSRINEQFF. The base sequence is TGTGCCACCAGCAGAATAAATGAGCAGTTCTTC. This receptor chain uses TRBV15 and TRBJ2-1; confidence is insufficient to name the D gene. Sequences LNHNV (CDR1) and YYDKDF (CDR2) are obtained from the germline V gene (reference sequence). V is cut by 2 bases and J by 7 bases, and the space between the germline ends is 3 bases. The CDR3 contains 11 residues, cysteine and phenylalanine counted. Just CDR3 DNA is preserved here, 33 bases in frame from base 1.